These 16 T cell receptor beta chains were all obtained from the same sample, sequenced in a study of T cells expressing NK-cell markers. Using the 5' RACE reads, TCRdb records one entry per CDR3 protein without DNA. This repertoire includes about 370,000 distinct CDR3 sequences. Sequenced material: blood T cells: a sorted CD56 or NKG2C T cell subset, CD4+ or CD8+ T cells, or bulk PBMC T cells (not recorded which). Receptors were obtained from a woman between 50 and 59 years old in good health.

The chain joins TRBV30 to TRBJ2-1; TCRdb designates TRBD2, a call that cannot be tested without DNA. The CDR3 length is 14 residues. CDR1 and CDR2 (germline): GTSNPN, SVGIG (reference sequence). CDR3 sequence reads: CAWSGTSGKDEQFF.

V and J are TRBV11-2 and TRBJ2-5; TCRdb selects TRBD2, and the lack of DNA leaves this call unchecked. Per germline, CDR1 SGHAT and CDR2 FQNNGV. This CDR3 region has 14 residues. CDR3 region: CASSLPGGWETQYF.

The chain uses TRBV6-5 and TRBJ2-5; TCRdb selects TRBD1, and the lack of DNA leaves this call unchecked. CDR1 is MNHEY, CDR2 SVGAGI, per germline. The CDR3 is 15 residues long. CDR3 region: CASSYSLTEQETQYF.

The J gene is TRBJ1-2, the V gene TRBV20-1. Germline CDR1 and CDR2: DFQATT and SNEGSKA (reference sequence). The CDR3 runs to 18 residues. CDR3 protein: CSASRRRSGVSEGYGYTF.

The chain couples TRBV7-7 to TRBJ2-3; TCRdb designates TRBD1, a call that cannot be tested without DNA. CDR3 length: 15 amino acids. Germline V gives CDR1 SSHAT, CDR2 FNYEAQ (reference sequence). CDR3 amino acids: CASSSTGGGLDTQYF.

The gene calls are TRBV11-2 and TRBJ2-3. CDR3 length: 16 residues. In germline, CDR1 is SGHAT, CDR2 FQNNGV. The CDR3 sequence: CASSLGSAVSTDTQYF. Complete variable domain (other parts from reference TRBV11-2 and TRBJ2-3): EAGVAQSPRYKIIEKRQSVAFWCNPISGHATLYWYQQILGQGPKLLIQFQNNGVVDDSQLPKDRFSAERLKGVDSTLKIQPAKLEDSAVYLCASSLGSAVSTDTQYFGPGTRLTVL.

The rearrangement links TRBV20-1 to TRBJ1-6; the TCRdb call, TRBD1, lacks DNA for checking. The CDR3 extends over 15 amino acids. Per the germline V gene, CDR1 is DFQATT and CDR2 is SNEGSKA (reference sequence). Here the CDR3 reads CSARRGTGHNSPLHF.

The rearrangement uses TRBV7-9 and TRBJ2-6. Germline values: CDR1 SEHNR, CDR2 FQNEAQ (reference sequence). The CDR3 spans 15 residues. CDR3 loop: CASSLTDTGANVLTF. Based on the CDR3 plus reference TRBV7-9 and TRBJ2-6, the full variable domain is DTGVSQNPRHKITKRGQNVTFRCDPISEHNRLYWYRQTLGQGPEFLTYFQNEAQLEKSRLLSDRFSAERPKGSFSTLEIQRTEQGDSAMYLCASSLTDTGANVLTFGAGSRLTVL.

The V and J genes are TRBV29-1 and TRBJ2-7; TCRdb's assignment of TRBD2 cannot be checked, as there is no DNA. CDR3 length: 12 amino acids. CDR1 is SQVTM, CDR2 ANQGSEA, per germline. CDR3 sequence reads: CSVVWAPYEQYF.

V gene TRBV10-3 combines with J gene TRBJ1-1; TCRdb picks TRBD1, but there is no DNA to check that call. Germline assignment: CDR1 ENHRY and CDR2 SYGVKD. The CDR3 runs 12 residues. The CDR3: CAISEGTEEAFF.

The V and J genes are TRBV5-6 and TRBJ1-4. The CDR3 has 14 amino acids. Germline loops: CDR1 SGHDT, CDR2 YYEEEE. CDR3 protein: CASSLRGTLVKLFF.

The chain carries TRBV10-3 and TRBJ2-3; TCRdb proposes TRBD1, but this gene call is untestable without DNA. This CDR3 is built from 16 residues. Germline assignment: CDR1 ENHRY and CDR2 SYGVKD. The chain's CDR3 is CASESVRQASTDTQYF.

The rearrangement uses TRBV5-1 and TRBJ2-1; TCRdb calls TRBD2, which cannot be checked without DNA. Per germline, CDR1 SGHRS and CDR2 YFSETQ. This CDR3 region has 16 residues. The CDR3 is CASSLGGTRGYNEQFF.

This rearrangement joins TRBV29-1 to TRBJ1-1; with no DNA, the TCRdb D assignment of TRBD1 cannot be verified. Germline-derived CDR1 and CDR2 are SQVTM and ANQGSEA. The CDR3 loop spans 12 amino acids. The CDR3 is CSVATGVPEAFF.

The V call is TRBV25-1, the J call TRBJ2-1; the TCRdb call, TRBD1, lacks DNA for checking. Germline V gene data show CDR1 as MGHDK and CDR2 as SYGVNS. This CDR3 spans 15 amino acids. CDR3 sequence reads: CASSEYGTGNNEQFF.

The J gene is TRBJ2-5, the V gene TRBV30; TCRdb's D call of TRBD1 is untestable without DNA. Per germline, CDR1 GTSNPN and CDR2 SVGIG (reference sequence). The CDR3 loop spans 13 amino acids. This chain's CDR3 is CAWRGAAPETQYF.